Below, one TCR beta chain is given with its context. The repertoire was sequenced with immunoSEQ multiplex PCR; TCRdb's copy has only in-frame clones and lacks some. The repertoire holds around 70,000 clones, with around 94% as singletons. This record comes from a study of T cell changes during pregnancy in multiple sclerosis. CDR3 length: 14 amino acids. V was clipped by 4 bases and J by 5 bases, with 12 bases between them. The germline CDR1 and CDR2 sequences are KGHSH and LQKENI. This sequence joins TRBV18 and TRBJ1-5, with D possibly TRBD1 on 5 matching bases. This receptor was taken from a female donor with multiple sclerosis, enrolled in a pregnancy study. The specimen was peripheral blood, collected before pregnancy. CDR3 DNA sequence: TGTGCCAGCTCACAGGGGATTGCGGATCAGCCCCAGCATTTT. Translation gives CASSQGIADQPQHF.